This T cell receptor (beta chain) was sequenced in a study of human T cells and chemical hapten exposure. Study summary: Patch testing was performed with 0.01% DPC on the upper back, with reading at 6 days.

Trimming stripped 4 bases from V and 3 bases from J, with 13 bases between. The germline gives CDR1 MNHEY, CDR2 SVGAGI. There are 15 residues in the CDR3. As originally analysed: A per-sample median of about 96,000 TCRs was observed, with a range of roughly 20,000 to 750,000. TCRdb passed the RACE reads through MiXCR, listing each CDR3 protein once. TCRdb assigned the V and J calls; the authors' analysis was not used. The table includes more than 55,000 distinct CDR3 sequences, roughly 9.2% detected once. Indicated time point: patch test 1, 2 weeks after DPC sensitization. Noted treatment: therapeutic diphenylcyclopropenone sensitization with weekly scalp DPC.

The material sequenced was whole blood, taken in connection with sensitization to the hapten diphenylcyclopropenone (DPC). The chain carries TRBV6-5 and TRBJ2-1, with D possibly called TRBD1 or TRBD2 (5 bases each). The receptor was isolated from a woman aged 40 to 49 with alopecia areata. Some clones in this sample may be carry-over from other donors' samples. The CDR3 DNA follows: TGTGCCAGCAGTTTCGGGGACCCCATCTACAATGAGCAGTTCTTC. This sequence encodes CASSFGDPIYNEQFF.